This T cell receptor (beta chain) was captured by sequencing in a study of identical twins (dated by TCRdb to 2015 to 2016). Notes on the research overall: To test whether fetal clonotypes persist, the study used deep sequencing on TCR alpha and beta repertoires from monozygotic twins, unrelated adults of various ages, and cord blood. Replicate twin experiments were performed at different times using different library preparation protocols to rule out contamination.

Receptor libraries were prepared by 5' RACE. Sequenced using an Illumina HiSeq 2000. A universal primer binding site was added through template switching, and the final cDNA carried a unique molecular identifier so that TCR cDNA molecules could be counted accurately. Specific primers in the conserved constant-segment region were used to synthesize first-strand cDNA for TCR alpha and beta chains. To control for contamination, every cDNA library carried two barcodes: a SMART-Mk sample barcode plus Illumina barcodes. TruSeq adapter sequences along with Illumina sample barcodes were introduced in two successive PCR steps. The Illumina HiSeq platform was used with custom primers to sequence TCR alpha and beta cDNA libraries. Per the source publication's procedure: MiGEC was used to process raw reads and extract unique molecular identifiers, and MiXCR was used to find CDR3 positions. Recombination models were inferred per individual with the repgenHMM and IGoR tools using an EM algorithm. The analysis of shared clonotypes was done with the tcR package in R, with sharing normalized by the product of cloneset sizes. Out-of-frame nonproductive sequences were analyzed to study raw recombination free of thymic and clonal selection effects. The public reads were reprocessed in TCRdb via fastp at Q25 and MiXCR, keeping in-frame beta chains. Each entry merges the rows of one CDR3 protein and shows their most common DNA and genes. The V and J calls reflect TCRdb's pipeline rather than the authors' work. A total of about 700,000 distinct CDR3 sequences appear in this sample, roughly 6.2% of them only once. The ten most abundant clones make up roughly 2% of the sample.

What the study reported, not specific to this receptor: Out-of-frame TCR alpha sequences shared between twins showed an excess of low generation-probability sequences compared with coincidental sharing between unrelated individuals. Abundant cord blood beta clonotypes carried fewer insertions; young adult naive repertoires showed a weaker similar trend, while memory repertoires showed none. Out-of-frame TCR alpha sharing in monozygotic twins was systematically underestimated by recombination models, whereas sharing between unrelated individuals was in agreement with the recombination models. Zero-insertion analyses could be partly confounded by invariant T cells such as MAIT and iNKT, though diverse VJ usage argued against such confounding for most clonotypes. Because the same donors could not be followed over many years, the conclusions depended on cross-sectional statistical analysis. The excess sharing between twins in beta out-of-frame sequences was weaker because fewer shared sequences reduced the signal-to-noise ratio.

All donors were healthy Caucasians. The study also sequenced three unrelated non-twin adults: a male aged 18 to 30, a male aged 50 to 59 and a female aged 50 to 59. Using Miltenyi CD45RO+ enrichment and human naive T-cell isolation kits, memory (CD45RO+) and naive T cells were isolated from PBMC. This clonotype has more than one count but fewer than ten. This receptor's antigen is unknown. No much larger clone is present one base from it, and per-base qualities are unavailable. From a lookup of the germline V gene, CDR1 and CDR2 are SGHDN and FVKESK. V is pared back by 0 bases and J by 3 bases, with 5 bases lying between the germline termini. The CDR3 holds 13 amino acids from the cysteine to the phenylalanine. Only the CDR3 DNA stays, 39 bases, in frame from base 1.

Sequencing was done on a sample of naive T cells sorted from blood. Per the publication, the cell subset or site label means: cells isolated with a human naive T-cell isolation kit. This TCR was recovered from a man aged 18 to 29 in good health. The V and J genes are TRBV14 and TRBJ1-2; too little of a D gene remains to name it. This receptor has the CDR3 CASSQDVYYGYTF. The sequenced DNA is TGTGCCAGCAGCCAAGACGTGTACTATGGCTACACCTTC.